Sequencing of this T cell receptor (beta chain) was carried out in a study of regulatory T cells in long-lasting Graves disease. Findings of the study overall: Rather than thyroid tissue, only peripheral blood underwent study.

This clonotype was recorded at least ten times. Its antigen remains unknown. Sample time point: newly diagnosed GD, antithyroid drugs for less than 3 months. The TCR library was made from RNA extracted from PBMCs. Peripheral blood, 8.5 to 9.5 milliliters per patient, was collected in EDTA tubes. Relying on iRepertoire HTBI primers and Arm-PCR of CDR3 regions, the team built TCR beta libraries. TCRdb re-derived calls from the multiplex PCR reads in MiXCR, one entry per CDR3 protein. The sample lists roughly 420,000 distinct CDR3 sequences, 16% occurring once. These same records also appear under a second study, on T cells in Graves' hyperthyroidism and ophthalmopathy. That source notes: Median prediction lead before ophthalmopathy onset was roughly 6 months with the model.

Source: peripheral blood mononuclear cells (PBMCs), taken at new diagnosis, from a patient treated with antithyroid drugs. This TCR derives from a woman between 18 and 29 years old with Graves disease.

The CDR3 bases are TGCGCCAGCAGATCCGGGACAGGGGGCTGGGATGAGCAGTTCTTC. It specifies CASRSGTGGWDEQFF. The rearrangement joins TRBV5-1 to TRBJ2-1; TRBD1 matches at 12 bases. CDR3 length: 15 residues. Trimming removed 5 bases from V and 8 bases from J; junction bases left unmatched: 8. Germline CDR1 is SGHRS and CDR2 is YFSETQ.